At least ten counts were recorded for the clone carrying this T cell receptor beta chain. Its antigen is unidentified. Patients with uncontrolled infections, other autoimmune diseases, pregnancy or lactation were excluded. Orbital computed tomography and thyroid ultrasound, together with serum TRAb and thyroxine and clinical symptoms, were used for diagnoses. Germline V gives CDR1 DFQATT, CDR2 SNEGSKA (reference sequence). There are 13 residues in the CDR3. V lost 1 base and J lost 5; bases outside the gene matches: 5. The source of the sample is a study of T cells in Graves' hyperthyroidism and ophthalmopathy. The TCR beta CDR3 regions underwent amplification using RNA transcripts as the source. First-round RT-PCR with HTBI primers amplified the TCR CDR3 region. MiXCR, run by TCRdb on the multiplex PCR reads, gives a single entry per CDR3 protein. The table shows around 720,000 distinct CDR3 sequences, with 30% to 40% occurring only once.

Points from the study as a whole: Stable hyperthyroidism was separated from ophthalmopathy by a model based on 13 V-J features. Most clonotypes expanded in the thyroid (above 0.001) were also present in blood.

The gene calls are TRBV20-1 and TRBJ2-7; 7 positions agree with TRBD1. The sample comprised blood. This clonotype was obtained from a woman aged 35 to 49 with Graves' hyperthyroidism. CDR3 protein: CSARGTGDHEQYF. CDR3 DNA: TGCAGTGCTAGAGGAACAGGGGACCACGAGCAGTACTTC.